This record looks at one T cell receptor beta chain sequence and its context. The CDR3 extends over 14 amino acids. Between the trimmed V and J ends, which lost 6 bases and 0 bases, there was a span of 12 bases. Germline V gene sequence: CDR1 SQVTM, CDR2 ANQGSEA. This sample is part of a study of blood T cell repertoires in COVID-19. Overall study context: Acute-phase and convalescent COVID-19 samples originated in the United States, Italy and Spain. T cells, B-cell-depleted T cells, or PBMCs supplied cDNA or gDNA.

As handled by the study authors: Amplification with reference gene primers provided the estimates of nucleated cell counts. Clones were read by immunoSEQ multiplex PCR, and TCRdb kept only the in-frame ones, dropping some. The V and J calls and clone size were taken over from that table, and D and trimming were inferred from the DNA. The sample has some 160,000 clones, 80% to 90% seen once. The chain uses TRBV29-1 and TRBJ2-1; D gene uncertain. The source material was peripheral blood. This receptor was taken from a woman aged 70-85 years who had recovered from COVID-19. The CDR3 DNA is TGCAGCGTCGTAGGAGCTAACTCCTACAATGAGCAGTTCTTC. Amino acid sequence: CSVVGANSYNEQFF.